This T cell receptor beta chain was sequenced for a study of T cells in localized non-small cell lung cancer (dated by TCRdb to the early 2020s). Notes on the research overall: Comparing tumors with uninvolved tumor-adjacent lungs, the study looked at the T cell repertoires of approximately 240 patients with early-stage NSCLC. All 250 or so NSCLC patients in the cohort were treatment-naive and had localized lung tumors that were resected. A mean age of around 66 years was recorded for the NSCLC patients, of whom more than 120 were male and 95 to 110 were female.

About this clone itself: Its cognate antigen has yet to be identified. Base qualities are missing; no much larger clone stands one base away.

General conclusions and limits of the study: Longer overall survival was associated with higher blood T cell density, whereas shorter survival was associated with higher adjacent-lung clonality. Because the study design was exploratory, TCR variables were selected using unadjusted p-values without false-discovery rate correction. Uninvolved tumor-adjacent lung showed the highest T cell clonality, higher than tumor, which suggests more focused antigenic responses in the uninvolved tumor-adjacent lung. A median of roughly 60 of the top 100 tumor clones were detected in paired uninvolved adjacent lung, and 28 of these tumor clones were also found among the top 100 clones of the paired uninvolved adjacent lung. Because multi-region sequencing of the tumors was not done, intratumor heterogeneity could not be ruled out.

The immunoSEQ Assay was used to sequence TCR beta CDR3 regions from DNA. As for the authors' bioinformatics: T cell density was computed as TCR beta template counts normalized to usable DNA estimated by amplifying housekeeping genes. The preseqR package was used to estimate richness by extrapolating to 400,000 templates for PBMC samples and to 120,000 templates for tissue samples. Clonality was calculated as one minus Pielou's evenness. Tissue-enriched TCRs were identified through differential abundance testing performed on productive amino-acid clonotypes, with a minimum total count of 5 and an alpha of 0.1. The Jaccard Index and the Morisita Overlap Index were used to quantify repertoire overlap between compartments. GLIPH grouped TCR beta CDR3s together with public tetramer-defined viral CDR3s, and a viral motif had to include at least three viral sequences and also show V-gene enrichment. TCRdb carries this immuneACCESS record with in-frame sequences only. Its versions omit some clonotypes, under half of them owing to an unresolved V gene in the studies checked, with the rest unexplained. The DNA was the basis for D and trimming; V, J and clone size are from that table. The sample table shows roughly 3,100 clones, and 22% are seen once. The ten top clones hold 5.5% to 7.5% of the sample.

At diagnosis, peripheral blood, uninvolved tumor-adjacent lung and tumor were collected and stored as a combination of fresh-frozen and FFPE material. The sequence derives from a man between 18 and 50 years old with stage II lung adenocarcinoma. The sequencing used lung tumor tissue, collected before any cancer treatment.

The nucleotide sequence reads TGTGCCACCACCGACAGGGAGCATGGCTACACCTTC. It encodes CATTDREHGYTF. The chain couples TRBV19 to TRBJ1-2; TRBD1 agrees with 7 junctional bases. V has 10 bases trimmed and J has 6 bases trimmed; junction bases matching no gene number 8. The cysteine opens and the phenylalanine closes a CDR3 of 12 amino acids. The DNA shown is the 36-base CDR3, in frame from base 1. The germline V gene (reference sequence) sets CDR1 to LNHDA and CDR2 to SQIVND.